A single TCR beta chain is shown here with its context. In germline, CDR1 is MNHEY, CDR2 SVGAGI. Unmatched junction bases numbered 3, after V lost 2 bases and J lost 1 base. The CDR3 runs to 16 residues. Assay: immunoSEQ multiplex PCR; the TCRdb copy retains only in-frame clones and omits some. The sample has about 200,000 clones, about 91% seen once. This specimen comes from a study of control samples from healthy donors and cancer patients. The material sequenced was blood. The chain uses TRBV6-5 and TRBJ1-4; 8 nucleotides match TRBD1. The receptor's source is a man aged 25-45 years in good health. The CDR3 nucleotides are TGTGCCAGCAGTTACCTTGACAGGGGAACTAATGAAAAACTGTTTTTT. It is translated as CASSYLDRGTNEKLFF.